This T cell receptor beta chain was documented in a study of OX40 agonist ivuxolimab in advanced cancers. Study-level information: An agonistic human IgG2 monoclonal antibody against OX40 (CD134) was given. Treatment received earlier with anti-PD-1, anti-PD-L1 or anti-CTLA-4 agents was allowed, and approximately 44% had some.

The data were produced by immunoSEQ multiplex PCR, yet TCRdb's version contains in-frame clones alone and is incomplete. The sample shows some 68,000 clones, approximately 87% of them seen only once. Deletions cut 6 bases from V and 1 base from J, with 16 bases between. The CDR3 sequence is 16 residues long. Germline CDR1 reads SNHLY; CDR2 reads FYNNEI. The chain links TRBV2 to TRBJ1-5; D gene ambiguous. This TCR came from an adult with an advanced solid tumor such as melanoma, head and neck, liver or kidney cancer. The sequencing used CD4+ or CD8+ T cells sorted from blood, collected in a trial of the OX40 agonist ivuxolimab. CDR3 DNA sequence: TGTGCCAGCAGAAAAACAGCGAGCGGGAGCAATCAGCCCCAGCATTTT. Translated, it gives CASRKTASGSNQPQHF.